What follows are 2 T cell receptor beta chains derived from one specimen sequenced in a study of regulatory T cells in long-lasting Graves disease. Library construction for TCR beta used iRepertoire HTBI primers and Arm-PCR of CDR3 regions. TCRdb reprocessed the multiplex PCR reads via MiXCR and lists one record per CDR3 protein. The table includes 420,000 or so distinct CDR3 sequences, around 17% detected once. Time point specified: newly diagnosed GD, antithyroid drugs for less than 3 months. The authors made the TCR library using RNA they extracted from PBMCs. The sample was also reused in another study, on T cells in Graves' hyperthyroidism and ophthalmopathy.

The material sequenced was peripheral blood mononuclear cells (PBMCs), taken at new diagnosis, from a patient treated with antithyroid drugs. These receptors originate from a young woman with Graves disease.

This clonotype appeared a few times. The chain employs TRBV4-2 and TRBJ2-2; maybe TRBD1 (5 bases). Trimming took off 0 bases at V and 4 bases at J, with 15 bases between the two ends. Germline CDR1 and CDR2: LGHNA and YNFKEQ. CDR3 length: 17 residues. CDR3 nucleotides: TGTGCCAGCAGCCAAGATGCCTGGGGCGAGTTCACCGGGGAGCTGTTTTTT. It encodes CASSQDAWGEFTGELFF.

This clonotype showed up just a few times. The V gene is TRBV19, the J gene TRBJ1-1, with TRBD1 matching 10 bases. Germline V gene lookup returns CDR1 LNHDA and CDR2 SQIVND (reference sequence). J was trimmed by 6 bases and V by 2 bases; bases with no gene match: 6. CDR3 length: 15 residues. The CDR3 bases are TGTGCCAGTAGTATACCGGACAGGGGGAAAGCTGAAGCTTTCTTT. Its protein is CASSIPDRGKAEAFF.